Following are 7 T cell receptor beta chains from one sample sequenced in a study of glioma-infiltrating T cells after dendritic cell vaccination. The time point is: after dendritic cell vaccination, including at tumor progression/relapse. Generated by immunoSEQ multiplex PCR, the TCRdb table keeps only in-frame clones and is missing some. The data show approximately 85,000 clones, with 85% seen just once and about 9.3% held by the top ten. Source: blood, taken after dendritic cell vaccination. These receptors were taken from a human donor with glioblastoma.

J is TRBJ2-7 and V is TRBV2; 7 bases align to TRBD2. The CDR3 loop spans 15 amino acids. Germline-derived CDR1 and CDR2 are SNHLY and FYNNEI. J gave up 3 bases and V 1 base, and 6 bases lay outside the gene matches. CDR3 loop: CASSEGRGRIYEQYF. For the CDR3, the DNA is TGTGCCAGCAGTGAAGGGCGCGGGAGAATCTACGAGCAGTACTTC.

The chain carries TRBV5-1 and TRBJ2-3; 8 bases line up with TRBD2. The CDR3 has 15 amino acids. Per germline, CDR1 SGHRS and CDR2 YFSETQ. The V and J ends lost 0 bases and 4 bases, in that order; junction bases with no gene match: 4. CDR3 sequence reads: CASSLAGRGADTQYF. The CDR3, as DNA: TGCGCCAGCAGCTTGGCCGGGAGGGGTGCAGATACGCAGTATTTT.

V is TRBV13 and J is TRBJ2-3; TRBD2 agrees at 13 bases. Germline CDR1 PRHDT, CDR2 FYEKMQ (reference sequence). The CDR3 contains 21 residues. V shed 4 bases and J 6 bases; nucleotides not matched to a gene: 22. The CDR3 DNA is TGTGCCAGCAGCTCCAATTGGGGACTAGCGGGACCTTTCCATGACCACGATACGCAGTATTTT. This translates into CASSSNWGLAGPFHDHDTQYF. Full variable domain (remainder filled in from reference TRBV13 and TRBJ2-3): AAGVIQSPRHLIKEKRETATLKCYPIPRHDTVYWYQQGPGQDPQFLISFYEKMQSDKGSIPDRFSAQQFSDYHSELNMSSLELGDSALYFCASSSNWGLAGPFHDHDTQYFGPGTRLTVL.

The chain recombines TRBV6-5 with TRBJ1-2; 12 positions match TRBD1. Germline lookup yields CDR1 MNHEY and CDR2 SVGAGI. With V trimmed by 6 bases and J by 8 bases, 7 bases remained unmatched. CDR3 length: 14 amino acids. Here the CDR3 reads CASRRDRGQSGYTF. DNA for the CDR3: TGTGCCAGCAGACGGGACAGGGGGCAAAGCGGCTACACCTTC.

The chain joins TRBV11-2 to TRBJ1-5; D gene uncertain. V lost 4 bases and J 7 bases, leaving 11 bases between the germline ends. The CDR3 consists of 13 residues. The germline gives CDR1 SGHAT, CDR2 FQNNGV. CDR3 DNA sequence: TGTGCCAGCAGCTCGTCACCGGGACAGCCCCAGCATTTT. Its protein product is CASSSSPGQPQHF.

This rearrangement joins TRBV5-1 to TRBJ1-4, with 9 bases identical to TRBD1. J gave up 8 bases and V 4 bases, and 6 bases lay outside the gene matches. Looked up from germline, CDR1 is SGHRS and CDR2 is YFSETQ. This CDR3 is built from 14 residues. Here the CDR3 DNA reads TGCGCCAGCAGCACGGGACAGGGCAGGGAAAAACTGTTTTTT. Translation: CASSTGQGREKLFF.

The J gene is TRBJ2-2, the V gene TRBV7-9; 7 nucleotides align to TRBD2. V was clipped by 1 base and J by 4 bases; unmatched bases: 3. The CDR3 spans 15 residues. CDR1 and CDR2 (germline): SEHNR, FQNEAQ (reference sequence). The CDR3 protein is CASSLGGRGTGELFF. The CDR3 coding sequence is TGTGCCAGCAGCTTAGGCGGGAGAGGCACCGGGGAGCTGTTTTTT.